Listed here is a single T cell receptor beta chain. In its sample, this clonotype was seen many times. Its antigen remains unidentified. Qualities for individual bases were not recorded, and no much larger clone is one base off. The entry originates in a study of identical twins (dated by TCRdb to 2015 to 2016). Regarding the study in general: The study deep-sequenced TCR alpha and beta repertoires from monozygotic twins, unrelated adults of various ages and cord blood to test whether fetal clonotypes persist. Replicate twin experiments were performed at different times using different library preparation protocols to rule out contamination.

The V end gives up 6 bases and the J end 10 bases, leaving 15 bases in the junction not matched to a gene. The CDR1 and CDR2 encoded by the germline V gene (reference sequence) are DFQATT and SNEGSKA. Counted from cysteine to phenylalanine, this CDR3 has 15 amino acids. The CDR3 DNA has 45 bases and is translated from base 1. Library preparation employed 5' RACE. Sequencer: Illumina HiSeq 2000. A universal primer binding site was introduced by template switching, and a unique molecular identifier was present in the final cDNA, enabling accurate counting of TCR cDNA molecules. Specific primers in the conserved constant-segment region were used to synthesize first-strand cDNA for TCR alpha and beta chains. To control for contamination, each cDNA library was double barcoded with a SMART-Mk sample barcode plus Illumina barcodes. TruSeq adapter sequences and Illumina sample barcodes were added in two successive PCR steps. TCR alpha and beta cDNA libraries were sequenced on the Illumina HiSeq platform with custom primers. Processing in the source paper ran as follows. MiGEC was used to process raw reads and extract unique molecular identifiers, and MiXCR was used to find CDR3 positions. Recombination models were inferred per individual with the repgenHMM and IGoR tools using an EM algorithm. Shared clonotypes were analyzed with the tcR package in R, and sharing was normalized by the product of cloneset sizes. Out-of-frame nonproductive sequences were analyzed to study raw recombination free of thymic and clonal selection effects. TCRdb ran its own pipeline on the public reads, namely fastp trimming at Q25 and MiXCR clone calling, and kept in-frame beta chains. All rows with the same CDR3 protein become a single entry with the most common DNA and genes. These V and J calls originate from TCRdb's pipeline instead of the authors' own analysis. The sample yields roughly 630,000 distinct CDR3 sequences; about 7% were counted once. The ten largest clones take up roughly 1.6% of the sample.

Every donor was a healthy Caucasian. The twin cohort consisted of three pairs of female monozygotic twins, all aged about 18 to 29 years. Peripheral blood mononuclear cells were the source from which RNA for the TCR libraries was isolated. The full study reports these points: Abundant cord blood beta clonotypes carried fewer insertions; young adult naive repertoires showed a weaker similar trend, while memory repertoires showed none. A weaker excess of twin sharing was found in beta out-of-frame sequences because the signal-to-noise ratio was lowered by fewer shared sequences. Because the same donors could not be followed over many years, conclusions were based on cross-sectional statistical analysis. Recombination models systematically underestimated out-of-frame TCR alpha sharing in monozygotic twins but agreed with sharing between unrelated individuals. Invariant T cells such as MAIT and iNKT could partly confound zero-insertion analyses, although diverse VJ usage argued against such confounding for most clonotypes. Compared with coincidental sharing between unrelated individuals, out-of-frame TCR alpha sequences shared between twins had an excess of sequences with low generation probability.

The sample also formed part of further work on yellow fever vaccine responses in identical twins. From the second report: The T cell response to vaccination in identical twins was reported by the authors to appear partly convergent and partly personalized. The study precisely tracked vaccine-responding T cell clones in identical twins.

The sample taken for sequencing was PBMCs. The rearrangement combines TRBV20-1 with TRBJ1-6, with 7 junctional bases fitting TRBD1. This sequence originates from a woman aged 18-29 years in good health. CDR3 reads: CSATPGQPRSSPLHF. In nucleotides, the sequence is TGCAGTGCCACCCCGGGACAGCCAAGGAGCTCACCCCTCCACTTT.